The subject of this entry is one T cell receptor (beta chain). Germline and junction disagree at one end, which may indicate a read error. This specimen comes from a study of molecular identifiers for immune sequencing clone quantification. Each CDR3 protein gets one entry after TCRdb re-called the PCR reads with MiXCR. The top ten hold roughly 0.83% of the sample, which has 600,000 to 650,000 distinct CDR3 sequences, about 20% seen once. The CDR3 consists of 12 residues. The germline V gene encodes CDR1 DFQATT and CDR2 SNEGSKA (reference sequence). The receptor comes from a human donor in good health. Some libraries in this study had Jurkat cell RNA spiked in. The rearrangement joins TRBV20-1 to TRBJ2-1; possibly TRBD1 for D (6 bases). The sample comprised naive CD8+ T cells from blood, with Jurkat cell RNA spiked in. This sample's subset: FACS-sorted CD8+CD4-CCR7+CD45RA+ naive T cells. The CDR3 coding sequence is TGCAGTGCTAACAGGGAGTACAATGAGCGGTTCTTC. Its protein is CSANREYNERFF.